One sample yielded the 4 T cell receptor beta chains listed below, sequenced in a study of blood T cell repertoires in COVID-19. TCRdb keeps only in-frame clones here, not all; method: immunoSEQ multiplex PCR. The sample lists hundreds of thousands of clones; around 84% were seen once. The sample comprised PBMCs or T cells enriched from blood (not recorded which). These receptors came from a man aged 35 to 55 who had been exposed to COVID-19.

The rearrangement links TRBV5-4 to TRBJ2-1, with D uncertain. The V end lost 4 bases, the J end lost 9 bases, and 11 bases lay between the germline ends. Germline V gene data show CDR1 as SGHNT and CDR2 as YYREEE (reference sequence). The CDR3 has 12 amino acids. The CDR3 spells CASSPGSVEQFF. CDR3 nucleotides: TGTGCCAGCAGCCCGGGTAGTGTTGAGCAGTTCTTC.

The chain employs TRBV19 and TRBJ2-1; TRBD2 matches 7 bases. Germline-derived CDR1 and CDR2 are LNHDA and SQIVND (reference sequence). Trimming cost V 5 bases and J 3 bases; bases outside gene matches: 7. This CDR3 comprises 15 residues. CDR3 loop: CASSLMSGGYNEQFF. The CDR3 bases are TGTGCCAGTAGTCTTATGTCGGGAGGCTACAATGAGCAGTTCTTC.

V and J are TRBV7-3 and TRBJ2-2; 7 bases align to TRBD1. Germline CDR1 is SGHTA and CDR2 is FQGTGA. V lost 6 bases to trimming and J lost 6 bases; unmatched junction nucleotides: 16. The CDR3 loop spans 17 amino acids. CDR3 sequence: CASSPVGTEWRSGELFF. CDR3 in DNA: TGTGCCAGCAGTCCCGTCGGGACAGAGTGGAGGTCCGGGGAGCTGTTTTTT.

The CDR3 sequence: CASSGSPGTDTQYF. The CDR3 DNA sequence: TGTGCCAGCAGCGGGAGTCCGGGCACAGATACGCAGTATTTT. The chain carries TRBV9 and TRBJ2-3; no firm D call. Germline lookup yields CDR1 SGDLS and CDR2 YYNGEE. This CDR3 has 14 residues. V lost 3 bases and J lost 1, with 9 bases in between.